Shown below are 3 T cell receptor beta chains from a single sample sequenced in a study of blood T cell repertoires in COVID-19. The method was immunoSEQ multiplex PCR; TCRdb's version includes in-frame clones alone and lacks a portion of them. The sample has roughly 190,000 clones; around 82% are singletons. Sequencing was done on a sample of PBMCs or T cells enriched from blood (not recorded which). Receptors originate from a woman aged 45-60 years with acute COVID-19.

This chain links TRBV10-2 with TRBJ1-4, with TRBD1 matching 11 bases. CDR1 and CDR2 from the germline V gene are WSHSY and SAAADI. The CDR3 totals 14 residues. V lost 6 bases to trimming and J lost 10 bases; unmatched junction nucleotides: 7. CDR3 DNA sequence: TGCGCCAGCAGAGCCGGGACAGGGGGGGGAAAACTGTTTTTT. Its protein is CASRAGTGGGKLFF.

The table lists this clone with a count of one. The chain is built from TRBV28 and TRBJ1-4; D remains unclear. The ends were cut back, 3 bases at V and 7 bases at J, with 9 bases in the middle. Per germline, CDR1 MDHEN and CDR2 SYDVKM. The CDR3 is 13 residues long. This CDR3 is CASSFFYGEKLFF. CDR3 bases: TGTGCCAGCAGTTTTTTTTACGGTGAAAAACTGTTTTTT.

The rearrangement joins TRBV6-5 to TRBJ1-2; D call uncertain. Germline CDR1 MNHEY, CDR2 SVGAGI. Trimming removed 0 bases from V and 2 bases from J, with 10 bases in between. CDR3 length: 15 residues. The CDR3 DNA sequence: TGTGCCAGCAGTTACTCGGCCTCATTCAACTATGGCTACACCTTC. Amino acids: CASSYSASFNYGYTF.